This TCR beta chain derives from a study of cytomegalovirus exposure and HLA in healthy donors. Amplification used 60 Vbeta primers and 13 Jbeta primers. The repertoire was sequenced with immunoSEQ multiplex PCR; TCRdb's copy has only in-frame clones and lacks some. This sample yields under 130,000 clones, of which roughly 73% are seen a single time; roughly 8.6% belongs to the top ten. Concerning this clone itself: The antigen remains undetermined.

CDR1 is SGHTA and CDR2 is FQGNSA in the germline V gene. The V gene end was trimmed by 1 base and the J gene end by 5 bases; junction bases not matched to a gene: 5. This CDR3 spans 17 amino acids. Study-wide results and caveats: An analysis done earlier found most TCR beta V segments productive about 87% or about 30% of the time. Later on, analysis showed that most CMV-associated TCR beta chains appeared to be HLA-restricted. A few CMV-associated chains were confirmed in vitro to be specific for CMV antigens.

The source is a woman between 35 and 50 years old in good health and CMV-seropositive. The V gene is TRBV7-2, the J gene TRBJ2-5; 15 positions agree with TRBD2. Sequenced input: PBMCs. The CDR3 sequence: CASSLVGLAGGPETQYF. DNA for the CDR3: TGTGCCAGCAGCTTAGTAGGACTAGCGGGGGGGCCCGAGACCCAGTACTTC.